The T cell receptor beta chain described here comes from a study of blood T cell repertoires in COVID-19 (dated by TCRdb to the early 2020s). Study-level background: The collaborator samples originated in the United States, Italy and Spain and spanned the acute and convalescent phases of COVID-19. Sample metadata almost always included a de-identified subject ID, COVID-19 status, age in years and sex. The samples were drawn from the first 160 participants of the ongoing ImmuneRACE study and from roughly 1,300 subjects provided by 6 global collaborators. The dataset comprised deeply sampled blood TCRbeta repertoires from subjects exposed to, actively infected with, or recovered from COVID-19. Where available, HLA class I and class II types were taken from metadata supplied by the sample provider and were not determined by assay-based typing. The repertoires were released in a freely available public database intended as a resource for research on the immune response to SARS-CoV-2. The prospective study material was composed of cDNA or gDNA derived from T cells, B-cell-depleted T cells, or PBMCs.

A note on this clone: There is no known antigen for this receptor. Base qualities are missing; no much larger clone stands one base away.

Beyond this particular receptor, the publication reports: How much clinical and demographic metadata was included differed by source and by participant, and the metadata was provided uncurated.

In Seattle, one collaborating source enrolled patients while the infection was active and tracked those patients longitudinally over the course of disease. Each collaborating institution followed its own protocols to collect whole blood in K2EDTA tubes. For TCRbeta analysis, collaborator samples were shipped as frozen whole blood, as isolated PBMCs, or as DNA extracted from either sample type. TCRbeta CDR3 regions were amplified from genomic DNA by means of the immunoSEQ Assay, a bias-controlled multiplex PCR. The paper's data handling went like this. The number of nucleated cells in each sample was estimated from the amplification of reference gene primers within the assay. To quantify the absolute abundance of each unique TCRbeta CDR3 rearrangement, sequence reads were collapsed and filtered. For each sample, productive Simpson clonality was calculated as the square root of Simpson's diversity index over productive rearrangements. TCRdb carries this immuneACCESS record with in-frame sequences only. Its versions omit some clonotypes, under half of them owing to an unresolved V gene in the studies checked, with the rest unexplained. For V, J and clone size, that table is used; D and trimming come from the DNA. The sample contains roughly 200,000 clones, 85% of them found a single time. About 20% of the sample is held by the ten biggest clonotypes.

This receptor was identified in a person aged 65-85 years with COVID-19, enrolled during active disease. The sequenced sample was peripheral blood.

The DNA reads as follows: TGTGCCAGCAGTCCCCTAGCGGGGCTCTCCTACGAGCAGTACTTC. Translated, this gives CASSPLAGLSYEQYF. Recombination joined TRBV6-5 with TRBJ2-7; TRBD2 fits 9 bases in the junction. The germline V gene encodes CDR1 MNHEY and CDR2 SVGAGI. V ends up 5 bases short and J 0 bases short, with an unmatched junction base count of 5. The CDR3 numbers 15 residues from cysteine through phenylalanine. Solely the CDR3 DNA is kept, with 45 bases framed from the first base.